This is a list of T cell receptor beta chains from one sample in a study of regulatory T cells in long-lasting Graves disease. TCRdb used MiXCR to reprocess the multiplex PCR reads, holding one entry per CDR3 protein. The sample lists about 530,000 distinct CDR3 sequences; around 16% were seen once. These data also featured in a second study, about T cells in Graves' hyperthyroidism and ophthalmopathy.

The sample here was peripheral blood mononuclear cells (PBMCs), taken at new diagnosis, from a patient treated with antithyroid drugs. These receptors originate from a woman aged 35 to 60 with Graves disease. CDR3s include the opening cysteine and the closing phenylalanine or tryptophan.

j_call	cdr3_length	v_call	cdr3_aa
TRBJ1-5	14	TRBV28	CASSTPAGNQPQHF
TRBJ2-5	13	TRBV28	CASTPGREETQYF
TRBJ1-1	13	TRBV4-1	CASSQVGGFGAFF
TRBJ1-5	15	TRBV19	CASSILDRSNQPQHF
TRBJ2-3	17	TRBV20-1	CSASILAGGPNTDTQYF
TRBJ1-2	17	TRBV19	CASIAGGQGRPNYGYTF
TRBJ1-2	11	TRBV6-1	CASNSFYGYTF
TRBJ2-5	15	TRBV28	CASSLATGQGETQYF
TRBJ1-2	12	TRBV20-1	CSAPGDNYGYTF
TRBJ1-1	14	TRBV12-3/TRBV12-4	CASSLSDMNTEAFF
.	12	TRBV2	CASREVEETQYF
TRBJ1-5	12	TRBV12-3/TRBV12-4	CASSSKNQPQHF
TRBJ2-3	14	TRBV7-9	CASSPGTSADTQYF
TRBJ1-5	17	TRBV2	CASSPDRGGLGNQPQHF
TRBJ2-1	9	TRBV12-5	CASGDEQFF
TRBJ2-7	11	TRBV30	CAWRHGYEQYF
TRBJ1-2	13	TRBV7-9	CASSSAGLYGYTF